This entry concerns a single T cell receptor beta chain. This sample was taken from a study of chemoradiotherapy in HPV16-positive cancers. The CDR3 consists of 13 residues. The germline V and J ends were trimmed by 8 bases and 6 bases, with 17 bases remaining between them. Germline loops: CDR1 MDHEN, CDR2 SYDVKM. Generated by immunoSEQ multiplex PCR, the TCRdb table keeps only in-frame clones and is missing some. The repertoire holds over 3,500 clones, 94% seen once, with more than 3% in the top ten. The rearrangement joins TRBV28 to TRBJ2-7; maybe TRBD1 (6 bases). The source of this sequence is a human donor with HPV-associated anogenital cancer. Sequences were derived from tumor tissue, sampled from a patient who underwent chemoradiotherapy. The CDR3 nucleotides are TGTGCCAGCTGGAGTACACAGGGTTTCGAGCAGTACTTC. It is translated as CASWSTQGFEQYF.